Included here is one T cell receptor (beta chain) sequence, with context. The antigen is undetermined. These data belong to a study of blood T cells in healthy people across ages. Regarding the study as a whole: Naive T cell percentage by flow cytometry tracked strongly with beta diversity. Aged donors had fewer naive CD4+ cells and lower diversity than long-lived donors.

Together with a sample-barcoded 5' primer, a J-beta primer mix was included in a second PCR lasting roughly 6 to 12 cycles. Per sample, CDR3-containing paired-end reads numbered at least 2.5 million. Each CDR3 protein is one row after TCRdb ran MiXCR on the 5' RACE reads. In the table there are 1.5 million to 2 million distinct CDR3 sequences, 49% of which are singletons. CDR1 MNHEY and CDR2 SVGEGT come from the germline V gene. The CDR3 totals 19 residues. V gave up 2 bases and J gave up 0 bases; unmatched junction bases: 11. The receptor comes from a woman aged 40 to 50 in good health. The sample comprised blood. The J gene is TRBJ2-5, the V gene TRBV6-2 or TRBV6-3; 11 positions match TRBD2. The CDR3 sequence is CASSYGLTSGAIYQETQYF. The CDR3 region has the DNA TGTGCCAGCAGTTACGGGCTGACTAGCGGGGCTATATACCAAGAGACCCAGTACTTC.